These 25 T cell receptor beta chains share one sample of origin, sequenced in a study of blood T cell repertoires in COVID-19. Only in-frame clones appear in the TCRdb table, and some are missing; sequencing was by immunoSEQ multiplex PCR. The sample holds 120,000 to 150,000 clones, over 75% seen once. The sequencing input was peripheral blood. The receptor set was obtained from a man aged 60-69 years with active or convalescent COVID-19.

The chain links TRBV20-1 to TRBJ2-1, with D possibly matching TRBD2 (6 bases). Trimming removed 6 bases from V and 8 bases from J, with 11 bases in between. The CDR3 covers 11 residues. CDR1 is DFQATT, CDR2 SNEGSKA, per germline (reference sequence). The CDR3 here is CSAAGLDEQFF. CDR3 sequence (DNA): TGCAGTGCCGCGGGACTTGATGAGCAGTTCTTC.

CDR3: CASSLDGRGDEQYF. The CDR3 DNA sequence: TGTGCCAGCAGCTTAGATGGGCGGGGGGACGAGCAGTACTTC. The chain is built from TRBV11-3 and TRBJ2-7, with TRBD2 identical over 8 bases. There are 14 residues in the CDR3. The trim removed 0 bases at V and 5 bases at J, leaving 3 bases unmatched. Germline CDR1 reads SGHNT; CDR2 reads YENEEA.

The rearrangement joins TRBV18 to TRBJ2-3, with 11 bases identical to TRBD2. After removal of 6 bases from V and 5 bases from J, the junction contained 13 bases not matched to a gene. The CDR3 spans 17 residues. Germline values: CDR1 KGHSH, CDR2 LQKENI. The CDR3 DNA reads TGTGCCAGCTCGGACTCCTTAGCGGGAGGGCCCGGAGATACGCAGTATTTT. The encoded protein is CASSDSLAGGPGDTQYF. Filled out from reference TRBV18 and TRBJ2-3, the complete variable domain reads NAGVMQNPRHLVRRRGQEARLRCSPMKGHSHVYWYRQLPEEGLKFMVYLQKENIIDESGMPKERFSAEFPKEGPSILRIQQVVRGDSAAYFCASSDSLAGGPGDTQYFGPGTRLTVL.

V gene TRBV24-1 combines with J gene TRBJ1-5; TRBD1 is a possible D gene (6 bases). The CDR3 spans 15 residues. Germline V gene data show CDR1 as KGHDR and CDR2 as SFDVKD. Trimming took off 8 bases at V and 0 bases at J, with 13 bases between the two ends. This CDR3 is CATIAGAYSNQPQHF. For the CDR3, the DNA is TGTGCCACCATCGCAGGGGCTTATAGCAATCAGCCCCAGCATTTT.

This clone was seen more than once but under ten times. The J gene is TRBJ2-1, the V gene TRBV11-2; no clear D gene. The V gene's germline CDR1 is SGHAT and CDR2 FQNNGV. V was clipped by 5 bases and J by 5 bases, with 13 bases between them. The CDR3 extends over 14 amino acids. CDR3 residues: CASSPGPRHNEQFF. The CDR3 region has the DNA TGTGCCAGCAGCCCCGGTCCACGCCACAATGAGCAGTTCTTC.

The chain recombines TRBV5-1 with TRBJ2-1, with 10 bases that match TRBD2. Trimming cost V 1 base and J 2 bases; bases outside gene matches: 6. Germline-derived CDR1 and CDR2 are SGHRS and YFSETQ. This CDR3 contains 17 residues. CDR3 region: CASSLRPSGSTYNEQFF. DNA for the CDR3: TGCGCCAGCAGCTTGCGGCCTAGCGGGAGCACCTACAATGAGCAGTTCTTC.

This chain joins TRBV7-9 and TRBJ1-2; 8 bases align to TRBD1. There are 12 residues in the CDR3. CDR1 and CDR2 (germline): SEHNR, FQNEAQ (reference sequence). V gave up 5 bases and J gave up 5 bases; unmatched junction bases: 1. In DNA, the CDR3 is TGTGCCAGCAGCGGACAGGGTTATGGCTACACCTTC. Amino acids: CASSGQGYGYTF.

The CDR3 protein is CASSLNRGYQPQHF. For the CDR3, the DNA is TGTGCCAGTAGCCTCAACAGGGGCTATCAGCCCCAGCATTTT. V gene TRBV19 combines with J gene TRBJ1-5, with TRBD1 matching 7 bases. CDR1 and CDR2 from the germline V gene are LNHDA and SQIVND (reference sequence). With 6 bases clipped from V and 5 bases from J, the junction kept 7 bases outside the gene matches. There are 14 residues in the CDR3.

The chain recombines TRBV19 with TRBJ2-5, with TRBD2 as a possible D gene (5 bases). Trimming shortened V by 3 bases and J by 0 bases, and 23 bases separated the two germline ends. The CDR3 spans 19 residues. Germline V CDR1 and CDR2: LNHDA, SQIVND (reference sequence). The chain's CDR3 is CASSMRGSGGPSYQETQYF. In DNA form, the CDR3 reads TGTGCCAGTAGTATGCGAGGGTCCGGCGGCCCCTCGTACCAAGAGACCCAGTACTTC.

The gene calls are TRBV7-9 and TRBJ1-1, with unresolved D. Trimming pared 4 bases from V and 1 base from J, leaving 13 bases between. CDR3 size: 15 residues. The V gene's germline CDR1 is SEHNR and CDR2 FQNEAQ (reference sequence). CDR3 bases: TGTGCCAGCAGCTCTGAGGGAACAACGAACACTGAAGCTTTCTTT. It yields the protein CASSSEGTTNTEAFF.

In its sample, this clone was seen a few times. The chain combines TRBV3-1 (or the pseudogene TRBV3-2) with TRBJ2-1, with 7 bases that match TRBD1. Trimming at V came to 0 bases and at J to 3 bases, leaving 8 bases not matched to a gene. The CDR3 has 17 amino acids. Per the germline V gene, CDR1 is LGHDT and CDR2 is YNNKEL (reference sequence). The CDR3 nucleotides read TGTGCCAGCAGCCAAGATCTAGGAGCAGGGGGCTACAATGAGCAGTTCTTC. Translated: CASSQDLGAGGYNEQFF.

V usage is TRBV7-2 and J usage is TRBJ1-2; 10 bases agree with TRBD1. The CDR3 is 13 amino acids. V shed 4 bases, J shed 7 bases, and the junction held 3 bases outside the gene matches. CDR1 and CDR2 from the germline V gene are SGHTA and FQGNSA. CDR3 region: CASSSRQGAGYTF. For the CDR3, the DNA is TGTGCCAGCAGCTCCCGACAGGGGGCTGGCTACACCTTC.

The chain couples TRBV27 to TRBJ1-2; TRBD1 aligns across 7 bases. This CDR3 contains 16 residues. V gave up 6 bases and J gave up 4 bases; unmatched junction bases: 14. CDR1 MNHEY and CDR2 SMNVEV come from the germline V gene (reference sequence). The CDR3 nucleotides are TGTGCCAGCAGCCCCGGGACAGCCGCCTTGGGCTATGGCTACACCTTC. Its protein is CASSPGTAALGYGYTF.

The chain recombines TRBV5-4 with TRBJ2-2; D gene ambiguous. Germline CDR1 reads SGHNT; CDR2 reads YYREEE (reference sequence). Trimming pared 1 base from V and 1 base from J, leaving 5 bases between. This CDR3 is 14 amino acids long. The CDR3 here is CASSLSLNTGELFF. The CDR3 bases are TGTGCCAGCAGCTTGAGCTTGAACACCGGGGAGCTGTTTTTT.

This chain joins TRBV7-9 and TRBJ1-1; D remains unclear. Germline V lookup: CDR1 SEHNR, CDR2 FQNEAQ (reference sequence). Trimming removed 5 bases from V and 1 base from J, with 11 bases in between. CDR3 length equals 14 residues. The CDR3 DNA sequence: TGTGCCAGCAGCGGCTTGGCAGAGAACACTGAAGCTTTCTTT. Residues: CASSGLAENTEAFF.

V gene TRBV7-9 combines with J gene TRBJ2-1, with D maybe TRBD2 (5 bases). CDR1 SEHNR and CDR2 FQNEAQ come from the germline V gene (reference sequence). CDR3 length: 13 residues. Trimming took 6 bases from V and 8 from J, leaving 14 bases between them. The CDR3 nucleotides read TGTGCCAGCAGAGCTGGACTTTCGTATGAGCAGTTCTTC. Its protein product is CASRAGLSYEQFF. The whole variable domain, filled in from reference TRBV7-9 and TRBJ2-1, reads DTGVSQNPRHKITKRGQNVTFRCDPISEHNRLYWYRQTLGQGPEFLTYFQNEAQLEKSRLLSDRFSAERPKGSFSTLEIQRTEQGDSAMYLCASRAGLSYEQFFGPGTRLTVL.

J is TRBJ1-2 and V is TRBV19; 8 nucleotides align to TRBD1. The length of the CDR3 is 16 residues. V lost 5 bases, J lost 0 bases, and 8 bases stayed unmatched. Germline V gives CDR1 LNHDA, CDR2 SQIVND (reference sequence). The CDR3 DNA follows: TGTGCCAGTAGTCTTCGGACAGGGCGTGCTAACTATGGCTACACCTTC. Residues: CASSLRTGRANYGYTF.

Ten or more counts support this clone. The CDR3 sequence: CATTGREDRRVQFF. The CDR3 coding sequence is TGTGCCACCACTGGGCGGGAGGACCGAAGGGTACAGTTCTTC. V usage is TRBV24-1 and J usage is TRBJ2-1; 8 bases agree with TRBD2. J lost 13 bases, V lost 8 bases, and 15 bases had no gene match. Germline CDR1 reads KGHDR; CDR2 reads SFDVKD. This CDR3 contains 14 residues.

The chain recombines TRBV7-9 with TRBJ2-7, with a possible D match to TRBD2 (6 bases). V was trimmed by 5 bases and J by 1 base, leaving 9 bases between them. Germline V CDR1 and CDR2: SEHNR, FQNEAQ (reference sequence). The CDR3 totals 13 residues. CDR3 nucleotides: TGTGCCAGCAGCAAGGAGGGGTCCTACGAGCAGTACTTC. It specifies CASSKEGSYEQYF.

This chain's CDR3 is CASSISPGGVQPQHF. The CDR3 coding sequence is TGTGCCAGTAGTATATCTCCAGGGGGCGTTCAGCCCCAGCATTTT. The gene calls are TRBV19 and TRBJ1-5; 8 positions agree with TRBD1. Germline V gives CDR1 LNHDA, CDR2 SQIVND (reference sequence). CDR3 length: 15 residues. V gave up 2 bases and J gave up 6 bases; unmatched junction bases: 6.

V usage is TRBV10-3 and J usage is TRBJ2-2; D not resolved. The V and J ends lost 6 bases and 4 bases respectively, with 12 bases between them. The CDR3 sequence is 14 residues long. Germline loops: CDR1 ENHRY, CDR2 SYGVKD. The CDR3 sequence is CAISPPYGTGELFF. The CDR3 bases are TGTGCCATCAGCCCTCCATACGGCACCGGGGAGCTGTTTTTT.

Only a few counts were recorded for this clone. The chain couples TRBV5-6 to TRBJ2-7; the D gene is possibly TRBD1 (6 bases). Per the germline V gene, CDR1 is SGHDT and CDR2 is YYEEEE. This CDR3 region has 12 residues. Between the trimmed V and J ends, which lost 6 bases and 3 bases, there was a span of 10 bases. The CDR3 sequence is CASTIGGYEQYF. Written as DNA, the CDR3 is TGTGCCAGCACCATAGGGGGCTACGAGCAGTACTTC.

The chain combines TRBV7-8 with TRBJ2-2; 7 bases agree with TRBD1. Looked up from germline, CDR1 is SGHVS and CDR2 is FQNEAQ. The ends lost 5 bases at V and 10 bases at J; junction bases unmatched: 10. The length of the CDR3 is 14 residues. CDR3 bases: TGTGCCAGCAGCCCCGGGACAGCCTCGAAGGAGCTGTTTTTT. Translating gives CASSPGTASKELFF.

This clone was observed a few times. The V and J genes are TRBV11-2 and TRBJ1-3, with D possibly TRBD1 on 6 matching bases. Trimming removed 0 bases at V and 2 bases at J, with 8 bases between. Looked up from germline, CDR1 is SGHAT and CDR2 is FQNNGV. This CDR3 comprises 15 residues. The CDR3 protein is CASSLDSGAGNTIYF. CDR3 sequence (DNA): TGTGCCAGCAGCTTAGATTCAGGGGCTGGAAACACCATATATTTT.

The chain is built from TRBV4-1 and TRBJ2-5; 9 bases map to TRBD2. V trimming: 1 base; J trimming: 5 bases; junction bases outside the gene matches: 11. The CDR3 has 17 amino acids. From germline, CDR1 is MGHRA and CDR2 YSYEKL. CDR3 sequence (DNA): TGCGCCAGCAGCCAAGGGATCTATAGCGGGAGAGGGGAGACCCAGTACTTC. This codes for CASSQGIYSGRGETQYF.